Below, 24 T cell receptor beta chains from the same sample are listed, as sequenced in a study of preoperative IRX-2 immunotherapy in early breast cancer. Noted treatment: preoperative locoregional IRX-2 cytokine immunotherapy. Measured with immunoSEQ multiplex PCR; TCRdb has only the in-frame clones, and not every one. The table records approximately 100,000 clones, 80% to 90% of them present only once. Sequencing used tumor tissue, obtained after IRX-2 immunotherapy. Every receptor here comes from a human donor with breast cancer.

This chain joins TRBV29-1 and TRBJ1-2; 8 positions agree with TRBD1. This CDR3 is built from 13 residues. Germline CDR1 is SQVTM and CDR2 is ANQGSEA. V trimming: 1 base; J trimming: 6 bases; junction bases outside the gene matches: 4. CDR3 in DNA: TGCAGCGTTGAAGTTCGGACAGGGAATGGCTACACCTTC. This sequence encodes CSVEVRTGNGYTF.

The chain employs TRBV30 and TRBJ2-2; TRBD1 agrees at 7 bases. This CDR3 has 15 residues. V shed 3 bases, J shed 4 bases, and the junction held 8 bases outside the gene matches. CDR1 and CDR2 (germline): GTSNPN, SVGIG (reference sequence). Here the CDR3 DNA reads TGTGCCTGGAGCCGAGGGGGCCTAGGCACCGGGGAGCTGTTTTTT. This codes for CAWSRGGLGTGELFF.

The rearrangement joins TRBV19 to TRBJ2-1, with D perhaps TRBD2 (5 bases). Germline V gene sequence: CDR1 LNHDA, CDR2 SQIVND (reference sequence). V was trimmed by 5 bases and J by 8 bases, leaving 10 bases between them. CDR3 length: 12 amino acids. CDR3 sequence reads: CASSAEGYEQFF. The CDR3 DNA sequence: TGTGCCAGTAGTGCCGAGGGCTATGAGCAGTTCTTC.

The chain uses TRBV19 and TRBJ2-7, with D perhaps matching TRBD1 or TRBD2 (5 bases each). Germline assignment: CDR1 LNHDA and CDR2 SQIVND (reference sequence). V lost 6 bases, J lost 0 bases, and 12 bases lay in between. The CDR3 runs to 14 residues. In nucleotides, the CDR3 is TGTGCCAGTAGCGGGACGCACAGCTCCTACGAGCAGTACTTC. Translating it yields CASSGTHSSYEQYF. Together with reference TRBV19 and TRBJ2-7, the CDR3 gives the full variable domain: DGGITQSPKYLFRKEGQNVTLSCEQNLNHDAMYWYRQDPGQGLRLIYYSQIVNDFQKGDIAEGYSVSREKKESFPLTVTSAQKNPTAFYLCASSGTHSSYEQYFGPGTRLTVT.

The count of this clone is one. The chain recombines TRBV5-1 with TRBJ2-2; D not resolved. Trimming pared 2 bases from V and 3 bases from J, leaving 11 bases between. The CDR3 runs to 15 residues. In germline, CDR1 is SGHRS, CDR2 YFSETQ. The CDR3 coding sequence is TGCGCCAGCAGCTTACAAGCAAGTTACACCGGGGAGCTGTTTTTT. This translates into CASSLQASYTGELFF. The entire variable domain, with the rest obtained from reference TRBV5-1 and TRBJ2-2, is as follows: KAGVTQTPRYLIKTRGQQVTLSCSPISGHRSVSWYQQTPGQGLQFLFEYFSETQRNKGNFPGRFSGRQFSNSRSEMNVSTLELGDSALYLCASSLQASYTGELFFGEGSRLTVL.

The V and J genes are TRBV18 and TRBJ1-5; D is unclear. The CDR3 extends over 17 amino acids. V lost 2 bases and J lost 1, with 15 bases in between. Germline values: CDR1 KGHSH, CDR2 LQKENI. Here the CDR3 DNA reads TGTGCCAGCTCACCAGGGCGTGGGCCTACGAGCAATCAGCCCCAGCATTTT. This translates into CASSPGRGPTSNQPQHF.

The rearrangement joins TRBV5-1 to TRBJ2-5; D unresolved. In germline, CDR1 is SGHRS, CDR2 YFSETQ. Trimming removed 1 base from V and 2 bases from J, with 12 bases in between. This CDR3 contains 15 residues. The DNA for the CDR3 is TGCGCCAGCAGCTTGTTTACTTTAGGGCAAGAGACCCAGTACTTC. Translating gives CASSLFTLGQETQYF.

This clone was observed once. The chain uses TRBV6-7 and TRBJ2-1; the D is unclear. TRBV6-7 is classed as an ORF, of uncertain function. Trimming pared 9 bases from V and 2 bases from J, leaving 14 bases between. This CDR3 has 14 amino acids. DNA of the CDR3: TGTGCCAGTCTACCCGGAAGGACCTACAATGAGCAGTTCTTC. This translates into CASLPGRTYNEQFF.

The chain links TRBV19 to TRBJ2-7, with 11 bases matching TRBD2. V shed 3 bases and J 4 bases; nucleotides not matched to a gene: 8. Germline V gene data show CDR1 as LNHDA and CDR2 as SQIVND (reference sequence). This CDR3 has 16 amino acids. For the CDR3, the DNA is TGTGCCAGTAGTATCGAATCCACTAGCGGGAGTTACGAGCAGTACTTC. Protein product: CASSIESTSGSYEQYF.

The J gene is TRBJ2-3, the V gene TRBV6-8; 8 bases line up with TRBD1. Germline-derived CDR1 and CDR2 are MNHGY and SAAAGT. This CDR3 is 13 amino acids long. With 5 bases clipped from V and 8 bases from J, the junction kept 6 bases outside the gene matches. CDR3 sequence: CASSARDRGTQYF. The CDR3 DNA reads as TGTGCCAGCAGTGCCAGAGACAGGGGTACGCAGTATTTT.

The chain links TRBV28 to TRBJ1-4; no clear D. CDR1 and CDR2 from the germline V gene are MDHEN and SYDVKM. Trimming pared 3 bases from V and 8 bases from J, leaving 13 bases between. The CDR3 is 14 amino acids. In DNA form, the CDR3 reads TGTGCCAGCAGTTTGGCAAGCCGCCCCGAAAAACTGTTTTTT. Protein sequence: CASSLASRPEKLFF.

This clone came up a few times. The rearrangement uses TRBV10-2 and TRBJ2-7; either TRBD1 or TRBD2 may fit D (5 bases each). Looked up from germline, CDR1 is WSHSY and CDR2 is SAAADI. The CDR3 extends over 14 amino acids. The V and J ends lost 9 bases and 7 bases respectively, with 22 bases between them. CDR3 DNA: TGCGCCAGTGAGCCGGGACGGCTTTCTTTAGAGCAGTACTTC. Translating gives CASEPGRLSLEQYF.

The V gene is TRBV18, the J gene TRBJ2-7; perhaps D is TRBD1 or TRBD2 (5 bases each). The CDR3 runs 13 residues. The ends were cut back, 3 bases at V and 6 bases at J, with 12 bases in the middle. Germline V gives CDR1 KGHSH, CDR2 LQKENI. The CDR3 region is CASSPGVMGEQYF. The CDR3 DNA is TGTGCCAGCTCACCGGGGGTTATGGGCGAGCAGTACTTC.

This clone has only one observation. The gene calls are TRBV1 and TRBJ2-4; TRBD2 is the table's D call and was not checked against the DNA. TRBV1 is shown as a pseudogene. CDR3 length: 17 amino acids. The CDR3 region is CASSQVIARGTKNIQYF. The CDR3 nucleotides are TGCGCCAGCAGCCAAGTAATCGCGAGAGGAACCAAAAACATTCAGTACTTC.

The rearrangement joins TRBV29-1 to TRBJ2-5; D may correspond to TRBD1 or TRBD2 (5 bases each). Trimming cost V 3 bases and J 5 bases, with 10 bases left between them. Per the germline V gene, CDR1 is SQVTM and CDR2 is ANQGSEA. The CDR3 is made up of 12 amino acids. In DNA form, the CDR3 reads TGCAGCGTTGAGGGGGTGCGGGAGACCCAGTACTTC. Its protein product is CSVEGVRETQYF.

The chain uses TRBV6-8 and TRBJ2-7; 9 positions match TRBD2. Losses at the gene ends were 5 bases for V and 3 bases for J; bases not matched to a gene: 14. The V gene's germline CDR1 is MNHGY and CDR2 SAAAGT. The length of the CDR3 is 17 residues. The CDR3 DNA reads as TGTGCCAGCAGTGGGCCCGCTTCCGGCGGGAGGGTCTACGAGCAGTACTTC. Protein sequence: CASSGPASGGRVYEQYF.

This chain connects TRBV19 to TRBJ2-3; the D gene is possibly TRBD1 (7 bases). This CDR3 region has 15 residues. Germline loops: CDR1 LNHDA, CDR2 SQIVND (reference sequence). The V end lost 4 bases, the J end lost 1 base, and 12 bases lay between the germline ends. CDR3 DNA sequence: TGTGCCAGTAGTAGGCGGGACAGCCGCACAGATACGCAGTATTTT. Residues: CASSRRDSRTDTQYF.

CDR3 protein: CATSSGGPTGNQPQHF. The CDR3 DNA follows: TGTGCCACCAGCAGTGGGGGACCCACCGGCAATCAGCCCCAGCATTTT. The chain has TRBV15 and TRBJ1-5, with D perhaps matching TRBD1 (5 bases). Trimming stripped 3 bases from V and 2 bases from J, with 14 bases between. The germline V gene has CDR1 LNHNV and CDR2 YYDKDF (reference sequence). The CDR3 sequence is 16 residues long.

Here the CDR3 reads CASSPLGAGRDNEQFF. The CDR3, as DNA: TGCGCCAGCAGCCCCCTCGGGGCAGGGAGAGACAATGAGCAGTTCTTC. This chain connects TRBV5-1 to TRBJ2-1; D is possibly TRBD1 or TRBD2 (5 bases each). This CDR3 spans 16 amino acids. Trimming stripped 4 bases from V and 5 bases from J, with 19 bases between. Germline loops: CDR1 SGHRS, CDR2 YFSETQ. The full variable domain, its missing parts supplied by reference TRBV5-1 and TRBJ2-1, is KAGVTQTPRYLIKTRGQQVTLSCSPISGHRSVSWYQQTPGQGLQFLFEYFSETQRNKGNFPGRFSGRQFSNSRSEMNVSTLELGDSALYLCASSPLGAGRDNEQFFGPGTRLTVL.

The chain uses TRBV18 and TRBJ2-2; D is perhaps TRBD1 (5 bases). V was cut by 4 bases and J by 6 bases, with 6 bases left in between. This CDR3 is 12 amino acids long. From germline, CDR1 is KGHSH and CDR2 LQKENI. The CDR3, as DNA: TGTGCCAGCTCACAGGGGCCCGGGGAGCTGTTTTTT. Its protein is CASSQGPGELFF.

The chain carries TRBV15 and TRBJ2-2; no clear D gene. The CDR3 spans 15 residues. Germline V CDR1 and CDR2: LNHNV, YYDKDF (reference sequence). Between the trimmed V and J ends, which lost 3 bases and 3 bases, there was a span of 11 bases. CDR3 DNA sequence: TGTGCCACCAGCAGTAGAGTAGGAGACACCGGGGAGCTGTTTTTT. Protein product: CATSSRVGDTGELFF.

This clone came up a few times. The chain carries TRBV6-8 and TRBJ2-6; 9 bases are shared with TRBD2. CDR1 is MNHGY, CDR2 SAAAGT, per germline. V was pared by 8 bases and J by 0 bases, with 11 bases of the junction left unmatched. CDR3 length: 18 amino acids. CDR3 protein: CASAGGGSGGSGANVLTF. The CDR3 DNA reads TGTGCCAGCGCCGGCGGGGGTAGCGGGGGCTCTGGGGCCAACGTCCTGACTTTC.

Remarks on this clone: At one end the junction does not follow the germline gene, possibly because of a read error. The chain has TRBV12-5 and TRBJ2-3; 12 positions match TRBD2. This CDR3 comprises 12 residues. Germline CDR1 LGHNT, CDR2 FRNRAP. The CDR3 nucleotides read TGTGCTAGTGGGCTAGCGGGGGGGCCCCCGGATTTT. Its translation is CASGLAGGPPDF.

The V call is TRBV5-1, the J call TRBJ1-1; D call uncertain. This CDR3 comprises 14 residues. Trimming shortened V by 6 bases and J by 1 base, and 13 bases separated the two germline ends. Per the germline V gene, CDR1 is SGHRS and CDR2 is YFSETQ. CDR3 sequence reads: CASTETPENTEAFF. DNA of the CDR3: TGCGCCAGCACCGAAACCCCAGAGAACACTGAAGCTTTCTTT.